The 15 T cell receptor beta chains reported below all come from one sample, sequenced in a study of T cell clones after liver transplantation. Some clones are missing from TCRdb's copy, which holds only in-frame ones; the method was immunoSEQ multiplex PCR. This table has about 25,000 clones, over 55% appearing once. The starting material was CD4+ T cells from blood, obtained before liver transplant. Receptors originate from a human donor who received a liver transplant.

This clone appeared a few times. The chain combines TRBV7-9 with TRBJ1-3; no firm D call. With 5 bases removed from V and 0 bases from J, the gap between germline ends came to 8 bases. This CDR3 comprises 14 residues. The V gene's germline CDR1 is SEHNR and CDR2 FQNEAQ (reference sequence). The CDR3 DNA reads TGTGCCAGCAGCAAGACCGACTCTGGAAACACCATATATTTT. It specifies CASSKTDSGNTIYF. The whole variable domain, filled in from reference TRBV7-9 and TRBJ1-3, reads DTGVSQNPRHKITKRGQNVTFRCDPISEHNRLYWYRQTLGQGPEFLTYFQNEAQLEKSRLLSDRFSAERPKGSFSTLEIQRTEQGDSAMYLCASSKTDSGNTIYFGEGSWLTVV.

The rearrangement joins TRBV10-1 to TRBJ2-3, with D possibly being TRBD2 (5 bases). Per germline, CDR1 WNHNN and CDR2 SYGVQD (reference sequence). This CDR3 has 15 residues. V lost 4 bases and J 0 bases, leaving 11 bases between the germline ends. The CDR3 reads CASSVRGTSTDTQYF. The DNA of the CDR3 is TGCGCCAGCAGTGTCCGGGGAACTAGCACAGATACGCAGTATTTT.

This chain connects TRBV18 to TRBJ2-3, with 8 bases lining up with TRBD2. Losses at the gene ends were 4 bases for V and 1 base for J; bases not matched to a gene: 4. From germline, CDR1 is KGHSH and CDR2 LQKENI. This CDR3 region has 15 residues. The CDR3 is CASSLPLAGTDTQYF. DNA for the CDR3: TGTGCCAGCTCACTACCACTAGCGGGCACAGATACGCAGTATTTT. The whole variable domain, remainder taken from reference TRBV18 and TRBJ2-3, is NAGVMQNPRHLVRRRGQEARLRCSPMKGHSHVYWYRQLPEEGLKFMVYLQKENIIDESGMPKERFSAEFPKEGPSILRIQQVVRGDSAAYFCASSLPLAGTDTQYFGPGTRLTVL.

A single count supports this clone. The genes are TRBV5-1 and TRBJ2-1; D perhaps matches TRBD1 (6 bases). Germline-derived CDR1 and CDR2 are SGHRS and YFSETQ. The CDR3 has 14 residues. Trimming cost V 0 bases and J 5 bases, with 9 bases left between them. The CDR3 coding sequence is TGCGCCAGCAGCTTGGGGACAGCCAACAATGAGCAGTTCTTC. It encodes CASSLGTANNEQFF.

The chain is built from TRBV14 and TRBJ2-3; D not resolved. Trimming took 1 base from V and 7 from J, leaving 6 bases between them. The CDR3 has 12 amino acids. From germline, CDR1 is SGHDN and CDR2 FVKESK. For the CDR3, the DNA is TGTGCCAGCAGCCAAGTCCGAAATACGCAGTATTTT. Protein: CASSQVRNTQYF.

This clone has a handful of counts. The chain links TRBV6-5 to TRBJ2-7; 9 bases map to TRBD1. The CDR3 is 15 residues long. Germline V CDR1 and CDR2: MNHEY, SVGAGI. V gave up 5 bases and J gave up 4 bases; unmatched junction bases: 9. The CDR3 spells CASSNTGTGRYEQYF. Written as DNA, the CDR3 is TGTGCCAGCAGTAACACAGGGACAGGGCGGTACGAGCAGTACTTC.

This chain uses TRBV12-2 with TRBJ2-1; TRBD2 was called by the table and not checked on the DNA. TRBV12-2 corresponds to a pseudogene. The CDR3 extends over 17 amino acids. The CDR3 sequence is CASRLACSGRAYNEQFF. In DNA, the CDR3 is TGTGCAAGTCGCTTAGCGTGTAGCGGGAGGGCCTACAATGAGCAGTTCTTC.

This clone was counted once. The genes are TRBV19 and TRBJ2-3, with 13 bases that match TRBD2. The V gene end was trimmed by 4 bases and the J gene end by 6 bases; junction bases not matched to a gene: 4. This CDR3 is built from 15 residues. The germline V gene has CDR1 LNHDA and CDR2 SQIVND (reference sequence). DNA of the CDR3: TGTGCCAGTAGTACAGGACTAGCGGGGGCGGATACGCAGTATTTT. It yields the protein CASSTGLAGADTQYF.

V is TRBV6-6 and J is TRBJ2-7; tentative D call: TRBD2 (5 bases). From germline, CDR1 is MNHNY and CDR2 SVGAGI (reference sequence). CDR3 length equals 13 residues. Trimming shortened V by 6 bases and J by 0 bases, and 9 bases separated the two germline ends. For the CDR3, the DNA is TGTGCCAGCAGCTTAACTAGCTCCTACGAGCAGTACGTC. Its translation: CASSLTSSYEQYV.

DNA of the CDR3: TGTGCCTGGAGTCGGGGGGATGATGAAAAACTGTTTTTT. Its protein product is CAWSRGDDEKLFF. The V gene is TRBV30, the J gene TRBJ1-4, with a tentative D call TRBD1 (5 bases). Germline loops: CDR1 GTSNPN, CDR2 SVGIG (reference sequence). V gave up 2 bases and J gave up 6 bases, with 10 bases separating them. The CDR3 length is 13 residues.

The CDR3 nucleotides are TGTGCCAGCAGATTGGCGCGACAGGGGGCCAATGAGCAGTTCTTC. It codes for CASRLARQGANEQFF. The chain links TRBV2 to TRBJ2-1, with TRBD1 matching 10 bases. This CDR3 has 15 amino acids. Germline V lookup: CDR1 SNHLY, CDR2 FYNNEI. The J segment lost 6 bases and the V segment lost 6 bases, leaving 8 bases of the junction unmatched.

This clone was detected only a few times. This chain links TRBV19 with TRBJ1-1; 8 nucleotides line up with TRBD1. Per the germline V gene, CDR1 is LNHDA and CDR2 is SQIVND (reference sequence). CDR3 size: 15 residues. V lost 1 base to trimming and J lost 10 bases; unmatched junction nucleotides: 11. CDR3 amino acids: CASSIVSAGGLGAFF. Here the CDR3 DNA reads TGTGCCAGTAGTATAGTTTCGGCAGGGGGCTTGGGAGCTTTCTTT.

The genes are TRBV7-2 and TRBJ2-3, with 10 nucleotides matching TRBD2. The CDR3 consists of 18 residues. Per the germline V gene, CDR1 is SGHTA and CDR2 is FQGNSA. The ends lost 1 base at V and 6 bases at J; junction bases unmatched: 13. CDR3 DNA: TGTGCCAGCAGCTTAGGGTTACCTAGCGGGAGACTCAAGGATACGCAGTATTTT. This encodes CASSLGLPSGRLKDTQYF. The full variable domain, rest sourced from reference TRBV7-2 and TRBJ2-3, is GAGVSQSPSNKVTEKGKDVELRCDPISGHTALYWYRQSLGQGLEFLIYFQGNSAPDKSGLPSDRFSAERTGGSVSTLTIQRTQQEDSAVYLCASSLGLPSGRLKDTQYFGPGTRLTVL.

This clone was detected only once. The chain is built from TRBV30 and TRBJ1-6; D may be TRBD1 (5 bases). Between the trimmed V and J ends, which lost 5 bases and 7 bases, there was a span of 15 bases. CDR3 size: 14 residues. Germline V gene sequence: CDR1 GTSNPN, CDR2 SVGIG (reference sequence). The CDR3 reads CAWGGGSSNSPLHF. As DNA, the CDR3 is TGTGCCTGGGGGGGAGGGAGCTCGAATTCACCCCTCCACTTT.

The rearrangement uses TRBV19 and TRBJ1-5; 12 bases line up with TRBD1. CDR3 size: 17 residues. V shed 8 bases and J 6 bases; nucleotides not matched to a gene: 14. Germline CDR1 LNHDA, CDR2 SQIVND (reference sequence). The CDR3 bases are TGTGCCAGTGCGACCGGGACAGGGGGCGCAGAAGGTCAGCCCCAGCATTTT. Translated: CASATGTGGAEGQPQHF.